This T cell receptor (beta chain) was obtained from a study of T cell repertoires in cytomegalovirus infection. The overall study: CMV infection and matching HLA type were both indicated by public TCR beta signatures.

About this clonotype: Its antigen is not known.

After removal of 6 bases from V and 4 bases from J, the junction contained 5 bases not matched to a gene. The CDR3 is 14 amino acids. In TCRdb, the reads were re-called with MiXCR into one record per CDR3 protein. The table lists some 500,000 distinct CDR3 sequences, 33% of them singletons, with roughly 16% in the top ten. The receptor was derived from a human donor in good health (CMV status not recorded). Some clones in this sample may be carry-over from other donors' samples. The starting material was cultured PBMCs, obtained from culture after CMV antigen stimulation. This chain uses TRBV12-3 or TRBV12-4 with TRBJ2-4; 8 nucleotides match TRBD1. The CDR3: CASRVTGEKNIQYF. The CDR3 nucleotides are TGTGCCAGCAGGGTGACAGGGGAAAAAAACATTCAGTACTTC.